The clone carrying this T cell receptor (beta chain) was seen at least ten times. This sample is part of a study of metastatic and nonmetastatic thyroid tumors. TCRdb re-called clones via MiXCR from the PCR reads. The sample lists approximately 13,000 clones, around 23% occurring once. Germline V gene lookup returns CDR1 SGHAT and CDR2 FQDESV (reference sequence). The CDR3 sequence is 15 residues long. Unmatched junction bases numbered 9, after V lost 5 bases and J lost 4 bases. Nobody among the patients had been given any treatment before thyroid surgery. J is TRBJ2-3 and V is TRBV11-1; 7 bases align to TRBD1. Sequenced: blood. This clonotype originated in a female donor with papillary thyroid cancer or a benign thyroid nodule (not recorded which). Some clones in this sample may be carry-over from other donors' samples. For the CDR3, the DNA is TGTGCCAGCAGCCTCGGGGACAGAACCCCAGATACGCAGTATTTT. This sequence encodes CASSLGDRTPDTQYF.